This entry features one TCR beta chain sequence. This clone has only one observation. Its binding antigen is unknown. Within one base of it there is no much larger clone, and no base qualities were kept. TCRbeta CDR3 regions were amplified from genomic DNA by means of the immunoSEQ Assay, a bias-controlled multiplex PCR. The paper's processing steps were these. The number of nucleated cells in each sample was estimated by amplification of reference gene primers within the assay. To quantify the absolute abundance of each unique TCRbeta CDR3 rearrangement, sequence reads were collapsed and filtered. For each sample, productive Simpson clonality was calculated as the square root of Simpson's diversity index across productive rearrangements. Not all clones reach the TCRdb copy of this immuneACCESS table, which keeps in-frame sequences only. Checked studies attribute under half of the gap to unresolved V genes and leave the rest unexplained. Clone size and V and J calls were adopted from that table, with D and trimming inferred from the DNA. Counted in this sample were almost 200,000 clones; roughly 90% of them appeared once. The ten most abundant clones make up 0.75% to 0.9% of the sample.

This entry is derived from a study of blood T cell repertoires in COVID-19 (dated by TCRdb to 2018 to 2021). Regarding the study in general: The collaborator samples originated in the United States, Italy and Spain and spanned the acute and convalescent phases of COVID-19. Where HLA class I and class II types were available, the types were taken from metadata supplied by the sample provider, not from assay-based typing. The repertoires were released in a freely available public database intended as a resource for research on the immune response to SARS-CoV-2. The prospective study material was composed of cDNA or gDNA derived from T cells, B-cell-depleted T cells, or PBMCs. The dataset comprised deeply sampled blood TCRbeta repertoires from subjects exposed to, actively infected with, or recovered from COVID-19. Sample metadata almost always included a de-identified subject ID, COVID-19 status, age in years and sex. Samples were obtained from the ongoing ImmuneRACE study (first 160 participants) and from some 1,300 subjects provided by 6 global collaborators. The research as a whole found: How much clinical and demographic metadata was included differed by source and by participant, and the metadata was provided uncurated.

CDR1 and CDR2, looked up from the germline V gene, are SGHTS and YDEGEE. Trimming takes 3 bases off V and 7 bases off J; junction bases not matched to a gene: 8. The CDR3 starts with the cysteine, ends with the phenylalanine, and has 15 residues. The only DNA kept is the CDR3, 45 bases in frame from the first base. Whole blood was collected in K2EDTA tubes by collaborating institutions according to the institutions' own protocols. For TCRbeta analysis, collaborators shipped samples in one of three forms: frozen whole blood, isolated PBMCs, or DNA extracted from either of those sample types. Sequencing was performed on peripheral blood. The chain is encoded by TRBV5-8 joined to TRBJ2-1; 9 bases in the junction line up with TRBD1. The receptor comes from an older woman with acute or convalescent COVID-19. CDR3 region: CASSSGQGFRNEQFF. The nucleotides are TGTGCCAGCAGCTCTGGACAGGGGTTTAGGAATGAGCAGTTCTTC.